The 30 T cell receptor beta chains below come from one sample, sequenced in a study of cytomegalovirus exposure and HLA in healthy donors. The primer mix had 60 Vbeta and 13 Jbeta primers. Clones were read by immunoSEQ multiplex PCR, and TCRdb kept only the in-frame ones, dropping some. Seen here are around 180,000 clones, 60% to 85% observed once, and the top ten hold approximately 1.1%. Sequencing was done on a sample of PBMCs. Every receptor here comes from a woman in her 40s in good health and CMV-seronegative.

In DNA form, the CDR3 reads TGTGCCAGTAGTTTCGGACAGGGGGGCACTGAAGCTTTCTTT. It codes for CASSFGQGGTEAFF. The chain employs TRBV19 and TRBJ1-1; 10 bases map to TRBD1. The CDR3 is 14 amino acids. The germline CDR1 and CDR2 sequences are LNHDA and SQIVND (reference sequence). Germline trimming cut 5 bases from V and 4 bases from J; bases unmatched to any gene: 4.

The chain is built from TRBV6-4 and TRBJ2-3, with D unclear. CDR3 size: 12 residues. CDR1 MRHNA and CDR2 SNTAGT come from the germline V gene. Trimming removed 6 bases at V and 8 bases at J, with 12 bases between. The CDR3 nucleotides are TGTGCCAGCAGGGACGCCGCGAGTACGCAGTATTTT. This gives the protein CASRDAASTQYF.

This chain joins TRBV28 and TRBJ2-3, with D perhaps matching TRBD2 (6 bases). V lost 8 bases, J lost 4 bases, and 13 bases lay in between. Germline values: CDR1 MDHEN, CDR2 SYDVKM. The CDR3 sequence is 13 residues long. For the CDR3, the DNA is TGTGCCAGCGGAGGGTCAGTCGCAGATACGCAGTATTTT. Translating gives CASGGSVADTQYF.

The V call is TRBV12-2, the J call TRBJ2-7; the table's TRBD1 call for D was not verified on the DNA. TRBV12-2 is reported as a pseudogene. The CDR3 has 14 amino acids. This CDR3 reads CASRLAGTSYEQYF. The CDR3 nucleotides read TGTGCAAGTCGCTTAGCAGGGACATCCTACGAGCAGTACTTC.

This clone was seen only a few times. The rearrangement links TRBV11-1 to TRBJ1-1; tentative D call: TRBD1 (5 bases). This CDR3 is 14 amino acids long. V lost 1 base to trimming and J lost 5 bases, with 11 bases between them. Germline V gene lookup returns CDR1 SGHAT and CDR2 FQDESV (reference sequence). The CDR3 coding sequence is TGTGCCAGCAGCTTAGAGCCAGGGAGGACTGAAGCTTTCTTT. It is translated as CASSLEPGRTEAFF.

The chain is built from TRBV7-9 and TRBJ1-5; no definite D call. V was cut by 1 base and J by 10 bases, with 11 bases left in between. The germline gives CDR1 SEHNR, CDR2 FQNEAQ (reference sequence). CDR3 length equals 13 residues. CDR3 sequence: CASSLGPREPQHF. CDR3 nucleotides: TGTGCCAGCAGCTTAGGCCCCCGGGAACCCCAGCATTTT.

V and J are TRBV9 and TRBJ2-7; 7 nucleotides agree with TRBD2. The CDR3 is made up of 15 amino acids. J was trimmed by 1 base and V by 0 bases; bases with no gene match: 4. CDR1 SGDLS and CDR2 YYNGEE come from the germline V gene. CDR3 nucleotides: TGTGCCAGCAGCGTAGGAGGCGGGAGATCCTACGAGCAGTACTTC. It yields the protein CASSVGGGRSYEQYF.

In regard to this clone: At one end the junction does not follow the germline gene, possibly because of a read error. This chain connects TRBV29-1 to TRBJ1-2; 9 nucleotides line up with TRBD1. The CDR3 runs 13 residues. CDR1 is SQVTM and CDR2 is ANQGSEA in the germline V gene. CDR3 DNA sequence: TGCAGCATTGAGGACAGGGGAAGGTATGGCTACACCTTC. Protein sequence: CSIEDRGRYGYTF.

The rearrangement joins TRBV7-3 to TRBJ2-7, with 8 positions matching TRBD2. V was pared by 5 bases and J by 3 bases, with 3 bases of the junction left unmatched. This CDR3 comprises 13 residues. Germline V gives CDR1 SGHTA, CDR2 FQGTGA. CDR3 protein: CASSITSGYEQYV. The CDR3 bases are TGTGCCAGCAGCATTACTAGCGGCTACGAGCAGTACGTC.

The table lists this clone with a count of one. The chain has TRBV28 and TRBJ1-5, with D possibly TRBD1 on 5 matching bases. In germline, CDR1 is MDHEN, CDR2 SYDVKM. This CDR3 has 16 residues. V lost 7 bases to trimming and J lost 6 bases, with 22 bases between them. The CDR3 region has the DNA TGTGCCAGCACGTTCCAAGGGACTTTGATGGGTCAGCCCCAGCATTTT. Its translation is CASTFQGTLMGQPQHF.

This rearrangement joins TRBV19 to TRBJ1-2, with TRBD1 matching 7 bases. Germline CDR1 reads LNHDA; CDR2 reads SQIVND (reference sequence). Trimming at V came to 8 bases and at J to 6 bases, leaving 12 bases not matched to a gene. The CDR3 spans 14 residues. Here the CDR3 reads CASCPTGWTHGYTF. CDR3 coding DNA: TGTGCCAGTTGCCCGACAGGGTGGACTCATGGCTACACCTTC.

V and J are TRBV14 and TRBJ2-3, with 7 bases identical to TRBD2. V dropped 2 bases and J dropped 7; count of bases not matched to a gene: 3. CDR3 length: 13 amino acids. Germline CDR1 reads SGHDN; CDR2 reads FVKESK. CDR3 in DNA: TGTGCCAGCAGCCAACTGGGACTATATACGCAGTATTTT. Its protein is CASSQLGLYTQYF.

This clone was counted a few times. This chain uses TRBV5-1 with TRBJ2-7; TRBD1 matches 10 bases. The CDR3 consists of 14 residues. Trimming removed 4 bases from V and 7 bases from J; junction bases left unmatched: 8. CDR1 SGHRS and CDR2 YFSETQ come from the germline V gene. The CDR3 coding sequence is TGCGCCAGCAGCCAGCGGACAGGGGGGAGAGAGCAGTACTTC. It translates to CASSQRTGGREQYF.

This clone has just one count. V is TRBV6-5 and J is TRBJ1-1; 8 bases line up with TRBD1. After removal of 5 bases from V and 10 bases from J, the junction contained 6 bases not matched to a gene. The CDR3 has 12 residues. Germline CDR1 MNHEY, CDR2 SVGAGI. CDR3 sequence: CASSSLTGGAFF. DNA for the CDR3: TGTGCCAGCAGTAGCTTAACAGGGGGAGCTTTCTTT.

This clone turned up a few times. The genes are TRBV7-6 and TRBJ2-7; 13 nucleotides align to TRBD2. CDR1 is SGHVS, CDR2 FNYEAQ, per germline. This CDR3 spans 13 amino acids. V was pared by 5 bases and J by 7 bases, with 2 bases of the junction left unmatched. CDR3 amino acids: CASSPGLAGEQYF. CDR3 sequence (DNA): TGTGCCAGCAGCCCGGGACTAGCGGGAGAGCAGTACTTC.

The chain links TRBV19 to TRBJ1-2, with no clear D. Trimming shortened V by 6 bases and J by 5 bases, and 7 bases separated the two germline ends. This CDR3 has 11 amino acids. Germline V gene lookup returns CDR1 LNHDA and CDR2 SQIVND (reference sequence). The CDR3 loop is CASRAEYGYTF. The CDR3 DNA reads TGTGCCAGTAGGGCAGAATATGGCTACACCTTC.

A few counts support this clone. The gene calls are TRBV5-6 and TRBJ2-1, with 9 nucleotides matching TRBD1. V lost 4 bases to trimming and J lost 5 bases; unmatched junction nucleotides: 10. The CDR3 has 16 residues. Germline V gene data show CDR1 as SGHDT and CDR2 as YYEEEE. CDR3 nucleotides: TGTGCCAGCAGCCGGGCCTGGACAGGGGAAAACAATGAGCAGTTCTTC. It is translated as CASSRAWTGENNEQFF.

The chain has TRBV5-1 and TRBJ1-6; no definite D call. The germline V gene has CDR1 SGHRS and CDR2 YFSETQ. The CDR3 loop spans 15 amino acids. V was clipped by 0 bases and J by 8 bases, with 12 bases between them. CDR3 bases: TGCGCCAGCAGCTTGGGGTCCCGGCGGGATTCACCCCTCCACTTT. This gives the protein CASSLGSRRDSPLHF.

The gene calls are TRBV11-3 and TRBJ2-4; D may be TRBD1 (6 bases). V lost 2 bases and J lost 5, with 13 bases in between. The V gene's germline CDR1 is SGHNT and CDR2 YENEEA. The CDR3 consists of 15 residues. The CDR3 region is CASSLRSGQQNIQYF. The CDR3 DNA reads TGTGCCAGCAGCTTACGTTCCGGACAGCAAAACATTCAGTACTTC. Drawing the rest from reference TRBV11-3 and TRBJ2-4, the complete variable domain is EAGVVQSPRYKIIEKKQPVAFWCNPISGHNTLYWYLQNLGQGPELLIRYENEEAVDDSQLPKDRFSAERLKGVDSTLKIQPAELGDSAVYLCASSLRSGQQNIQYFGAGTRLSVL.

This chain uses TRBV19 with TRBJ1-1; TRBD1 might be the D (6 bases). This CDR3 spans 14 amino acids. With 7 bases removed from V and 0 bases from J, the gap between germline ends came to 12 bases. Per germline, CDR1 LNHDA and CDR2 SQIVND (reference sequence). CDR3 sequence: CASKNTGMNTEAFF. CDR3 DNA sequence: TGTGCCAGTAAGAACACAGGGATGAACACTGAAGCTTTCTTT.

This clone was counted between two and nine times. This sequence joins TRBV5-1 and TRBJ1-1, with TRBD1 as a possible D gene (6 bases). The CDR3 covers 18 residues. The V end lost 4 bases, the J end lost 0 bases, and 22 bases lay between the germline ends. Per germline, CDR1 SGHRS and CDR2 YFSETQ. The DNA of the CDR3 is TGCGCCAGCAGCACGAGATCACAAGCTACAGGGCTGAACACTGAAGCTTTCTTT. As protein: CASSTRSQATGLNTEAFF.

In its sample, this clone was seen a few times. The rearrangement joins TRBV21-1 to TRBJ2-7; TRBD1 was called by the table and not checked on the DNA. TRBV21-1 is reported as a pseudogene. The CDR3 loop spans 15 amino acids. CDR3 amino acids: CASIQQGKGYYEQYV. CDR3 in DNA: TGTGCCAGCATCCAACAGGGGAAGGGTTACTACGAGCAGTACGTC.

This clone was detected only a few times. V usage is TRBV4-1 and J usage is TRBJ1-5; 7 positions match TRBD1. With V trimmed by 4 bases and J by 0 bases, 3 bases remained unmatched. Germline V gene lookup returns CDR1 MGHRA and CDR2 YSYEKL. There are 15 residues in the CDR3. As DNA, the CDR3 is TGCGCCAGCAGCCTCAGACAGGGTAGCAATCAGCCCCAGCATTTT. This translates into CASSLRQGSNQPQHF.

The J gene is TRBJ1-3, the V gene TRBV7-2; TRBD1 might be the D (5 bases). Germline-derived CDR1 and CDR2 are SGHTA and FQGNSA. V lost 6 bases, J lost 3 bases, and 12 bases lay in between. The CDR3 length is 14 residues. Here the CDR3 reads CASRSRVDGNTIYF. CDR3 in DNA: TGTGCCAGCAGGTCCAGGGTTGATGGAAACACCATATATTTT.

The chain links TRBV5-1 to TRBJ2-7; maybe TRBD2 (7 bases). V lost 10 bases to trimming and J lost 3 bases, with 14 bases between them. The CDR3 has 12 residues. Per germline, CDR1 SGHRS and CDR2 YFSETQ. The CDR3 DNA follows: TGCGCCTCCGGGGGGCAGAGCTACGAGCAGTACTTC. Translation: CASGGQSYEQYF.

This sequence joins TRBV19 and TRBJ2-7, with 7 bases lining up with TRBD2. The ends lost 5 bases at V and 6 bases at J; junction bases unmatched: 7. Looked up from germline, CDR1 is LNHDA and CDR2 is SQIVND (reference sequence). There are 13 residues in the CDR3. The CDR3 coding sequence is TGTGCCAGTAGTGGTAGAGGGGAGGGCGAGCAGTACTTC. Residues: CASSGRGEGEQYF.

V and J are TRBV5-1 and TRBJ1-4, with TRBD1 matching 10 bases. With 2 bases clipped from V and 4 bases from J, the junction kept 5 bases outside the gene matches. CDR1 is SGHRS, CDR2 YFSETQ, per germline. There are 16 residues in the CDR3. The CDR3 DNA is TGCGCCAGCAGCTTTGCACGGGACAGGGGTAATGAAAAACTGTTTTTT. Translated: CASSFARDRGNEKLFF.

This clone was found a few times. The genes are TRBV7-9 and TRBJ2-7; 7 bases are a match to TRBD1. This CDR3 comprises 12 residues. Trimming took 3 bases from V and 6 from J; bases not matched to a gene: 2. CDR1 and CDR2 (germline): SEHNR, FQNEAQ (reference sequence). The CDR3 DNA is TGTGCCAGCAGCTTCTCAGGGGGCGAGCAGTACTTC. As protein: CASSFSGGEQYF.

The gene calls are TRBV6-1 and TRBJ2-7, with D maybe TRBD1 (6 bases). V lost 4 bases and J 3 bases, leaving 13 bases between the germline ends. Germline CDR1 and CDR2: MNHNS and SASEGT. This CDR3 is built from 14 residues. The CDR3 is CASSGVGHDYEQYV. DNA for the CDR3: TGTGCCAGCAGTGGAGTGGGACACGACTACGAGCAGTACGTC.

The V call is TRBV7-2, the J call TRBJ2-3, with 7 bases aligning to TRBD2. The CDR3 covers 18 residues. Losses at the gene ends were 5 bases for V and 1 base for J; bases not matched to a gene: 15. The germline V gene encodes CDR1 SGHTA and CDR2 FQGNSA. CDR3 DNA: TGTGCCAGCAGCCCTCGGGCCAGCGGGAACCCGGGCACAGATACGCAGTATTTT. This codes for CASSPRASGNPGTDTQYF. Filled out from reference TRBV7-2 and TRBJ2-3, the complete variable domain reads GAGVSQSPSNKVTEKGKDVELRCDPISGHTALYWYRQSLGQGLEFLIYFQGNSAPDKSGLPSDRFSAERTGGSVSTLTIQRTQQEDSAVYLCASSPRASGNPGTDTQYFGPGTRLTVL.